The 32 T cell receptor beta chains presented below share a single source sample, sequenced in a study of blood T cell repertoires in COVID-19. Method: immunoSEQ multiplex PCR; TCRdb's copy keeps in-frame clones and lacks some. Of 80,000 to 100,000 clones in the sample, around 81% were seen once. Sequences were obtained from peripheral blood. These receptors originate from a middle-aged man who had recovered from COVID-19.

The V and J genes are TRBV27 and TRBJ2-1; 9 bases map to TRBD1. Germline V gene data show CDR1 as MNHEY and CDR2 as SMNVEV (reference sequence). V dropped 7 bases and J dropped 2; count of bases not matched to a gene: 6. This CDR3 region has 15 residues. The CDR3 DNA follows: TGTGCCAGCACCCCGACAGGGGGAACCTACAATGAGCAGTTCTTC. Translated, it gives CASTPTGGTYNEQFF.

J is TRBJ2-5 and V is TRBV28, with 9 positions matching TRBD1. The junction had 8 bases not matched to a gene; V was cut back by 8 bases and J by 4 bases. This CDR3 comprises 14 residues. Germline V gives CDR1 MDHEN, CDR2 SYDVKM. CDR3 nucleotide sequence: TGTGCCAGCGCTACCGGGACAGGGCGAGAGACCCAGTACTTC. Residues: CASATGTGRETQYF.

This CDR3 reads CASSVDSLVGYTF. The CDR3 DNA is TGCGCCAGCAGCGTCGACAGCCTGGTTGGCTACACCTTC. The chain recombines TRBV5-1 with TRBJ1-2; D perhaps matches TRBD1 (5 bases). Per the germline V gene, CDR1 is SGHRS and CDR2 is YFSETQ. The CDR3 covers 13 residues. Trimming removed 4 bases at V and 7 bases at J, with 14 bases between.

This clone was counted a single time. The V gene is TRBV25-1, the J gene TRBJ2-3, with D possibly TRBD1 on 5 matching bases. Germline V CDR1 and CDR2: MGHDK, SYGVNS. The CDR3 loop spans 14 amino acids. Trimming pared 1 base from V and 3 bases from J, leaving 8 bases between. This chain's CDR3 is CASSESGKTDTQYF. CDR3 coding DNA: TGTGCCAGCAGTGAATCAGGGAAGACAGATACGCAGTATTTT. The entire variable domain, with the rest obtained from reference TRBV25-1 and TRBJ2-3, is as follows: EADIYQTPRYLVIGTGKKITLECSQTMGHDKMYWYQQDPGMELHLIHYSYGVNSTEKGDLSSESTVSRIRTEHFPLTLESARPSHTSQYLCASSESGKTDTQYFGPGTRLTVL.

The rearrangement joins TRBV4-1 to TRBJ2-1; 8 bases map to TRBD2. The CDR3 is 17 residues long. Germline CDR1 MGHRA, CDR2 YSYEKL. V lost 4 bases and J lost 3; bases outside the gene matches: 11. The CDR3 coding sequence is TGCGCCAGCAGCCGGGGCGGACTAGCCATAGTCTACAATGAGCAGTTCTTC. Its protein is CASSRGGLAIVYNEQFF.

The chain couples TRBV5-1 to TRBJ1-4, with TRBD1 matching 9 bases. CDR3 length equals 14 residues. Germline V gene lookup returns CDR1 SGHRS and CDR2 YFSETQ. The V and J ends lost 4 bases and 4 bases, in that order; junction bases with no gene match: 2. The CDR3: CASSQGQGNEKLFF. The CDR3 nucleotides are TGCGCCAGCAGCCAGGGACAGGGTAATGAAAAACTGTTTTTT.

This chain links TRBV6-5 with TRBJ2-7; TRBD1 matches 10 bases. Germline V gene sequence: CDR1 MNHEY, CDR2 SVGAGI. This CDR3 has 14 amino acids. The ends lost 4 bases at V and 3 bases at J; junction bases unmatched: 3. The chain's CDR3 is CASSSGTGVYEQYF. CDR3 DNA sequence: TGTGCCAGCAGTTCCGGGACAGGGGTCTACGAGCAGTACTTC.

The rearrangement joins TRBV7-3 to TRBJ1-6, with 7 bases lining up with TRBD1. With 5 bases clipped from V and 0 bases from J, the junction kept 1 base outside the gene matches. The CDR3 length is 15 residues. Germline loops: CDR1 SGHTA, CDR2 FQGTGA. This CDR3 is CASSRDSSYNSPLHF. The CDR3 DNA is TGTGCCAGCAGCCGGGACAGCTCCTATAATTCACCCCTCCACTTT.

The chain carries TRBV11-1 and TRBJ2-1, with D unclear. Between the trimmed V and J ends, which lost 4 bases and 0 bases, there was a span of 13 bases. The CDR3 is 16 residues long. Looked up from germline, CDR1 is SGHAT and CDR2 is FQDESV (reference sequence). The CDR3: CASSSQTSSSYNEQFF. The CDR3 DNA reads as TGTGCCAGCAGCTCCCAGACATCGAGCTCCTACAATGAGCAGTTCTTC. The whole variable domain, filled in from reference TRBV11-1 and TRBJ2-1, reads EAEVAQSPRYKITEKSQAVAFWCDPISGHATLYWYRQILGQGPELLVQFQDESVVDDSQLPKDRFSAERLKGVDSTLKIQPAELGDSAMYLCASSSQTSSSYNEQFFGPGTRLTVL.

The chain recombines TRBV9 with TRBJ2-3; unclear D gene. Germline V lookup: CDR1 SGDLS, CDR2 YYNGEE. V was clipped by 0 bases and J by 7 bases, with 15 bases between them. The CDR3 spans 15 residues. The CDR3 bases are TGTGCCAGCAGCGTAGTAGGCGCGGAAGCCAATACGCAGTATTTT. It is translated as CASSVVGAEANTQYF.

The chain joins TRBV6-5 to TRBJ2-7; no clear D gene. This CDR3 is built from 12 residues. The germline V gene encodes CDR1 MNHEY and CDR2 SVGAGI. The germline V and J ends were trimmed by 6 bases and 4 bases, with 10 bases remaining between them. This CDR3 reads CASSNTGYEQYF. The CDR3 bases are TGTGCCAGCAGCAACACGGGTTACGAGCAGTACTTC.

J is TRBJ1-2 and V is TRBV5-8; no reliable D call. The V gene lost 0 bases and the J gene lost 4 bases, with 13 bases spanning the gap. Looked up from germline, CDR1 is SGHTS and CDR2 is YDEGEE. This CDR3 comprises 15 residues. CDR3 sequence reads: CASSLEGVGVYGYTF. The CDR3 DNA reads TGTGCCAGCAGCTTGGAGGGAGTGGGCGTCTATGGCTACACCTTC.

V is TRBV27 and J is TRBJ1-2; D may be TRBD1 (5 bases). V was cut by 6 bases and J by 1 base, with 12 bases left in between. Looked up from germline, CDR1 is MNHEY and CDR2 is SMNVEV (reference sequence). This CDR3 contains 14 residues. The DNA for the CDR3 is TGTGCCAGCAGACCGAACGGGGGTAACTATGGCTACACCTTC. Protein product: CASRPNGGNYGYTF.

This clone was seen at least ten times. This chain uses TRBV24-1 with TRBJ2-2, with TRBD2 matching 9 bases. The V and J ends lost 4 bases and 0 bases, in that order; junction bases with no gene match: 5. Germline V gene data show CDR1 as KGHDR and CDR2 as SFDVKD. CDR3 length: 17 amino acids. CDR3 bases: TGTGCCACCAGTGACCCCGCTAGCGGGGCGAACACCGGGGAGCTGTTTTTT. Amino acid sequence: CATSDPASGANTGELFF.

V gene TRBV5-1 combines with J gene TRBJ2-1; D is perhaps TRBD1 (6 bases). Deletions cut 4 bases from V and 10 bases from J, with 18 bases between. The CDR3 sequence is 14 residues long. Germline V gene lookup returns CDR1 SGHRS and CDR2 YFSETQ. The CDR3 bases are TGCGCCAGCAGCATGACAGGCCCTTATGACGAGCAGTTCTTC. Amino acid sequence: CASSMTGPYDEQFF.

The V call is TRBV7-3, the J call TRBJ2-2, with D possibly TRBD2 on 6 matching bases. The germline V and J ends were trimmed by 2 bases and 1 base, with 11 bases remaining between them. The CDR3 is made up of 16 amino acids. Germline loops: CDR1 SGHTA, CDR2 FQGTGA. In DNA form, the CDR3 reads TGTGCCAGCAGCTTAGAGGGGAGGCGGAACACCGGGGAGCTGTTTTTT. It translates to CASSLEGRRNTGELFF.

The chain uses TRBV6-1 and TRBJ1-5, with TRBD1 matching over 8 bases. Trimming took 7 bases from V and 1 from J; bases not matched to a gene: 6. CDR3 length: 15 amino acids. Germline CDR1 MNHNS, CDR2 SASEGT. The DNA of the CDR3 is TGTGCCAGCACTAGACAGGGGATGAGCAATCAGCCCCAGCATTTT. Its protein product is CASTRQGMSNQPQHF.

This rearrangement joins TRBV2 to TRBJ2-7; 7 bases line up with TRBD2. In germline, CDR1 is SNHLY, CDR2 FYNNEI. The CDR3 is 13 amino acids. Trimming removed 7 bases from V and 0 bases from J; junction bases left unmatched: 3. The CDR3 loop is CASNGGVSYEQYF. The CDR3 DNA reads TGTGCCAGCAATGGGGGGGTCTCCTACGAGCAGTACTTC.

V and J are TRBV9 and TRBJ1-5; possibly TRBD1 for D (5 bases). V dropped 3 bases and J dropped 6 bases, with 13 bases sitting between them. This CDR3 has 14 amino acids. CDR1 and CDR2 (germline): SGDLS, YYNGEE. The CDR3 is CASSETGTSQPQHF. The CDR3 DNA is TGTGCCAGCAGCGAAACAGGTACAAGTCAGCCCCAGCATTTT.

V and J are TRBV15 and TRBJ1-5; 8 nucleotides match TRBD1. V lost 0 bases and J lost 0; bases outside the gene matches: 16. Germline lookup yields CDR1 LNHNV and CDR2 YYDKDF (reference sequence). The length of the CDR3 is 21 residues. The CDR3 loop reads CATSRDLTYPGQAYSNQPQHF. DNA for the CDR3: TGTGCCACCAGCAGAGATCTCACCTATCCGGGACAGGCTTATAGCAATCAGCCCCAGCATTTT. Using reference TRBV15 and TRBJ1-5 for the parts outside the CDR3, the full variable domain is DAMVIQNPRYQVTQFGKPVTLSCSQTLNHNVMYWYQQKSSQAPKLLFHYYDKDFNNEADTPDNFQSRRPNTSFCFLDIRSPGLGDTAMYLCATSRDLTYPGQAYSNQPQHFGDGTRLSIL.

This chain links TRBV19 with TRBJ1-5; 8 nucleotides line up with TRBD1. The CDR3 contains 17 residues. CDR1 and CDR2 from the germline V gene are LNHDA and SQIVND (reference sequence). V was clipped by 5 bases and J by 2 bases; unmatched bases: 11. The CDR3 spells CASSGTDRGGGNQPQHF. DNA of the CDR3: TGTGCCAGTAGTGGAACAGACAGGGGTGGAGGCAATCAGCCCCAGCATTTT.

The CDR3 coding sequence is TGTGCCACCCCGGGACTAGCGGGGGAGCAAGAGACCCAGTACTTC. Translating it yields CATPGLAGEQETQYF. The V gene is TRBV27, the J gene TRBJ2-5, with 14 bases matching TRBD2. CDR1 is MNHEY, CDR2 SMNVEV, per germline (reference sequence). This CDR3 has 15 residues. V was pared by 10 bases and J by 2 bases, with 6 bases of the junction left unmatched.

CDR3 in DNA: TGTGCCAGCAGCCAAGATCCAGGGCCCAACTACTATGGCTACACCTTC. It encodes CASSQDPGPNYYGYTF. This chain connects TRBV4-2 to TRBJ1-2; TRBD1 is a possible D gene (5 bases). Germline CDR1 reads LGHNA; CDR2 reads YNFKEQ. CDR3 length: 16 amino acids. Trimming removed 0 bases at V and 3 bases at J, with 14 bases between.

The genes are TRBV19 and TRBJ2-1; D remains unclear. CDR3 size: 16 residues. The V and J ends lost 7 bases and 4 bases respectively, with 20 bases between them. Looked up from germline, CDR1 is LNHDA and CDR2 is SQIVND (reference sequence). The CDR3 DNA follows: TGTGCCAGTACCCCAACCCCCCAGGCGCTATACAATGAGCAGTTCTTC. Its translation is CASTPTPQALYNEQFF.

This clone was counted a few times. An end of the junction differs from the germline gene, which may be a read error. V gene TRBV2 combines with J gene TRBJ2-2; D not resolved. The CDR3 covers 16 residues. CDR1 and CDR2 (germline): SNHLY, FYNNEI. The CDR3 nucleotides read TGTGCCAGCATTGAATCATCAGCGTTGAACACCGGGGAGCTGTTTTTT. Amino acids: CASIESSALNTGELFF.

The chain has TRBV5-1 and TRBJ2-4; possible D gene TRBD2, 5 bases. Germline-derived CDR1 and CDR2 are SGHRS and YFSETQ. Trimming stripped 4 bases from V and 6 bases from J, with 20 bases between. This CDR3 comprises 16 residues. The CDR3 here is CASSPRTIGRGNIQYF. In DNA, the CDR3 is TGCGCCAGCAGCCCCCGGACGATCGGTCGGGGAAACATTCAGTACTTC.

V usage is TRBV30 and J usage is TRBJ1-1; D is perhaps TRBD1 (6 bases). This CDR3 comprises 15 residues. Per the germline V gene, CDR1 is GTSNPN and CDR2 is SVGIG (reference sequence). The V end was cut by 4 bases, the J end by 1 base, with 16 bases between. In DNA form, the CDR3 reads TGTGCCTGGAAGGTGCGGGGGGCGCCGAACACTGAAGCTTTCTTT. It translates to CAWKVRGAPNTEAFF. The whole variable domain, filled in from reference TRBV30 and TRBJ1-1, reads SQTIHQWPATLVQPVGSPLSLECTVEGTSNPNLYWYRQAAGRGLQLLFYSVGIGQISSEVPQNLSASRPQDRQFILSSKKLLLSDSGFYLCAWKVRGAPNTEAFFGQGTRLTVV.

There are a few counts of this clone. This chain connects TRBV19 to TRBJ1-5; possible D gene TRBD1, 5 bases. The CDR3 spans 17 residues. V lost 4 bases and J 7 bases, leaving 23 bases between the germline ends. CDR1 is LNHDA and CDR2 is SQIVND in the germline V gene (reference sequence). In nucleotides, the CDR3 is TGTGCCAGTAGTACCACCGAGGCCAGGGTCCGGGGGCAGCCCCAGCATTTT. Protein: CASSTTEARVRGQPQHF. The full variable domain, its missing parts supplied by reference TRBV19 and TRBJ1-5, is DGGITQSPKYLFRKEGQNVTLSCEQNLNHDAMYWYRQDPGQGLRLIYYSQIVNDFQKGDIAEGYSVSREKKESFPLTVTSAQKNPTAFYLCASSTTEARVRGQPQHFGDGTRLSIL.

The V gene is TRBV6-2 or TRBV6-3, the J gene TRBJ2-7, with D unresolved. The CDR3 runs 13 residues. V was pared by 4 bases and J by 0 bases, with 7 bases between. Germline V gene sequence: CDR1 MNHEY, CDR2 SVGEGT. The CDR3 DNA is TGTGCCAGCAGTTTCGAACTCTCCTACGAGCAGTACTTC. It is translated as CASSFELSYEQYF.

This clone was seen a few times. The rearrangement links TRBV11-2 to TRBJ1-2; TRBD1 is a possible D gene (6 bases). The CDR3 runs 16 residues. CDR1 SGHAT and CDR2 FQNNGV come from the germline V gene. Trimming removed 5 bases from V and 5 bases from J, with 21 bases in between. CDR3 DNA sequence: TGTGCCAGCAGCACAGGAGACAGGCTAGTTAAGTATGGCTACACCTTC. Translated, it gives CASSTGDRLVKYGYTF.

The rearrangement links TRBV9 to TRBJ2-5, with 9 bases identical to TRBD2. The CDR3 consists of 16 residues. The V gene end was trimmed by 0 bases and the J gene end by 2 bases; junction bases not matched to a gene: 5. The V gene's germline CDR1 is SGDLS and CDR2 YYNGEE. The CDR3 protein is CASSVGETSGQETQYF. CDR3 DNA: TGTGCCAGCAGCGTAGGAGAGACTAGCGGACAAGAGACCCAGTACTTC.

This chain uses TRBV7-9 with TRBJ2-7; no reliable D call. Germline values: CDR1 SEHNR, CDR2 FQNEAQ (reference sequence). Trimming shortened V by 4 bases and J by 0 bases, and 4 bases separated the two germline ends. The CDR3 covers 12 residues. This CDR3 is CASSSYSYEQYF. The DNA for the CDR3 is TGTGCCAGCAGCTCTTACTCCTACGAGCAGTACTTC.